Listed here are 13 T cell receptor beta chains from one sample, sequenced in a study of response to subunit inactivated influenza vaccine. Using its own MiXCR run on the RT-PCR reads, TCRdb lists one record per CDR3 protein. The sample lists around 760,000 distinct CDR3 sequences, around 13% occurring once. Sequenced material: PBMCs from blood, taken around two weeks before vaccination. The receptors derive from a man aged 50 to 60 who received an inactivated influenza vaccine.

This clonotype was counted a few times. The chain couples TRBV6-1 to TRBJ1-4, with TRBD1 as a possible D gene (5 bases). Trimming removed 6 bases from V and 2 bases from J, with 25 bases in between. The CDR3 totals 19 residues. CDR1 and CDR2 from the germline V gene are MNHNS and SASEGT. The CDR3 protein is CASSHGGRATWGTNEKLFF. In DNA form, the CDR3 reads TGTGCCAGCAGCCATGGAGGTCGGGCTACCTGGGGGACTAATGAAAAACTGTTTTTT.

In this sample, this clonotype turned up a few times. This rearrangement joins TRBV3-1 to TRBJ2-3; D not resolved. The germline V gene has CDR1 LGHDT and CDR2 YNNKEL (reference sequence). The CDR3 contains 13 residues. Deletions cut 5 bases from V and 6 bases from J, with 12 bases between. This CDR3 is CASSALSSDTQYF. CDR3 DNA sequence: TGTGCCAGCAGCGCCCTCTCCTCGGATACGCAGTATTTT.

The table lists this clonotype with a few counts. The J gene is TRBJ1-5, the V gene TRBV2; D is unresolved. In germline, CDR1 is SNHLY, CDR2 FYNNEI. Trimming removed 6 bases from V and 0 bases from J, with 6 bases in between. CDR3 length equals 13 residues. The CDR3 protein is CASSKYSNQPQHF. The CDR3 DNA sequence: TGTGCCAGCAGCAAGTATAGCAATCAGCCCCAGCATTTT.

V usage is TRBV3-1 and J usage is TRBJ2-7, with TRBD2 matching 9 bases. Trimming cost V 1 base and J 2 bases; bases outside gene matches: 6. The CDR3 covers 16 residues. From germline, CDR1 is LGHDT and CDR2 YNNKEL (reference sequence). This CDR3 reads CASSQGAGLATYEQYF. The CDR3 DNA reads as TGTGCCAGCAGCCAAGGGGCCGGACTAGCGACCTACGAGCAGTACTTC.

This clonotype showed up just a few times. This rearrangement joins TRBV10-3 to TRBJ2-1, with 10 bases aligning to TRBD2. The ends lost 6 bases at V and 9 bases at J; junction bases unmatched: 8. Germline loops: CDR1 ENHRY, CDR2 SYGVKD. The CDR3 runs 14 residues. The CDR3 loop reads CAISPGTSVPEQFF. The CDR3 DNA sequence: TGTGCCATCAGCCCCGGGACTAGCGTTCCTGAGCAGTTCTTC.

The chain recombines TRBV7-8 with TRBJ2-7; D is perhaps TRBD2 (6 bases). V was pared by 0 bases and J by 0 bases, with 12 bases between. Germline lookup yields CDR1 SGHVS and CDR2 FQNEAQ. This CDR3 region has 16 residues. The CDR3 loop is CASSLAGLALSYEQYF. The CDR3, as DNA: TGTGCCAGCAGCTTAGCGGGGCTAGCGCTCTCCTACGAGCAGTACTTC.

This chain connects TRBV7-2 to TRBJ2-7, with 7 bases fitting TRBD2. Germline trimming cut 1 base from V and 6 bases from J; bases unmatched to any gene: 3. The germline V gene encodes CDR1 SGHTA and CDR2 FQGNSA. The length of the CDR3 is 13 residues. CDR3 DNA: TGTGCCAGCAGCTTAGAGTCGGGGGGCGAGCAGTACTTC. Amino acids: CASSLESGGEQYF.

This rearrangement joins TRBV20-1 to TRBJ2-1, with D tentatively TRBD1 or TRBD2 (5 bases each). Trimming removed 3 bases from V and 5 bases from J, with 14 bases in between. The CDR3 covers 14 residues. Germline V CDR1 and CDR2: DFQATT, SNEGSKA (reference sequence). Here the CDR3 reads CSASNWGRDNEQFF. The CDR3 DNA is TGCAGTGCTAGTAATTGGGGGAGAGACAATGAGCAGTTCTTC.

The chain links TRBV20-1 to TRBJ2-2; 8 bases match TRBD2. Germline CDR1 DFQATT, CDR2 SNEGSKA (reference sequence). The ends lost 7 bases at V and 6 bases at J; junction bases unmatched: 4. CDR3 length: 12 residues. CDR3 in amino acids: CSVAREAGELFF. The CDR3 bases are TGCAGTGTGGCGCGGGAGGCCGGGGAGCTGTTTTTT.

The V and J genes are TRBV30 and TRBJ2-7; D not certain. Germline V CDR1 and CDR2: GTSNPN, SVGIG (reference sequence). The CDR3 extends over 12 amino acids. V shed 2 bases and J shed 1 base, with 6 bases lying between them. The CDR3 loop reads CAWSTYSYEQYF. CDR3 DNA: TGTGCCTGGAGTACCTATTCCTACGAGCAGTACTTC. The full variable domain, completed using reference TRBV30 and TRBJ2-7, is SQTIHQWPATLVQPVGSPLSLECTVEGTSNPNLYWYRQAAGRGLQLLFYSVGIGQISSEVPQNLSASRPQDRQFILSSKKLLLSDSGFYLCAWSTYSYEQYFGPGTRLTVT.

The chain has TRBV14 and TRBJ2-1, with D perhaps TRBD2 (5 bases). The germline CDR1 and CDR2 sequences are SGHDN and FVKESK. V lost 1 base to trimming and J lost 10 bases, with 11 bases between them. This CDR3 contains 13 residues. The CDR3 here is CASSQAREGEQFF. Written as DNA, the CDR3 is TGTGCCAGCAGCCAAGCGAGGGAAGGCGAGCAGTTCTTC. The whole variable domain, remainder taken from reference TRBV14 and TRBJ2-1, is EAGVTQFPSHSVIEKGQTVTLRCDPISGHDNLYWYRRVMGKEIKFLLHFVKESKQDESGMPNNRFLAERTGGTYSTLKVQPAELEDSGVYFCASSQAREGEQFFGPGTRLTVL.

A few counts support this clonotype. The chain is built from TRBV11-2 and TRBJ2-7, with a possible D match to TRBD1 (5 bases). V dropped 5 bases and J dropped 3 bases, with 11 bases sitting between them. The CDR3 spans 13 residues. Germline V CDR1 and CDR2: SGHAT, FQNNGV. This chain's CDR3 is CASSLTRGYEQYF. DNA for the CDR3: TGTGCCAGCAGCCTTACAAGGGGCTACGAGCAGTACTTC.

The rearrangement links TRBV19 to TRBJ1-1, with 8 bases aligning to TRBD1. J lost 3 bases, V lost 6 bases, and 9 bases had no gene match. Germline CDR1 and CDR2: LNHDA and SQIVND (reference sequence). This CDR3 is built from 15 residues. The CDR3 DNA follows: TGTGCCAGTAGGGCCCGGACAGGGAGGGACACTGAAGCTTTCTTT. Translated, it gives CASRARTGRDTEAFF.